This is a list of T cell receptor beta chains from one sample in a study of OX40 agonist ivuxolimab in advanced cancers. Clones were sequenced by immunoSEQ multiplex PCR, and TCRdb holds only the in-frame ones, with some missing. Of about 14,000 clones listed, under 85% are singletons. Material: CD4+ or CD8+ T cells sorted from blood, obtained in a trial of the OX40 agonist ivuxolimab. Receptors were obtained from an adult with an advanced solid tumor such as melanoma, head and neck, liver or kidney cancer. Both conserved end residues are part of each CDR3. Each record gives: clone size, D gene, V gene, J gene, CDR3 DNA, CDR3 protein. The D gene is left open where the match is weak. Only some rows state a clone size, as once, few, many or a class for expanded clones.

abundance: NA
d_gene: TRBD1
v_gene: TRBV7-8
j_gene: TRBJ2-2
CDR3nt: TGTGCCAGCAGCTCACTCGGGACAGCCTACACCGGGGAGCTGTTTTTT
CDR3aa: CASSSLGTAYTGELFF

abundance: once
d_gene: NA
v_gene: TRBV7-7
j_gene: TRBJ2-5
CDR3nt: TGTGCTAGCAGCCCAGGGGGGGGAGAGACCCAGTACTTC
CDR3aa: CASSPGGGETQYF

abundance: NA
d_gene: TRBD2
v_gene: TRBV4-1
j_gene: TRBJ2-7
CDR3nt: TGCGCCAGCAGCCTACTCGCCGGGGGGAGCTCCTACGAGCAGTACTTC
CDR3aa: CASSLLAGGSSYEQYF

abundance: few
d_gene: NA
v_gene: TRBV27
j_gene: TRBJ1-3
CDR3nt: TGTGCCAGCAGTTTAGAACAGCCATCCTCTGGAAACACCATATATTTT
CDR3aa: CASSLEQPSSGNTIYF

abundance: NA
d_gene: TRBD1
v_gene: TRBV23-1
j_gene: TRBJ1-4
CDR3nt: TGCGCCAGCAGGCCGGGACAGGCCTATAATGAAAAACTGTTTTTT
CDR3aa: CASRPGQAYNEKLFF

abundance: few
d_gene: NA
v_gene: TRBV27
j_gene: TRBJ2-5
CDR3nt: TGTGCCAGCAGTTTATCGATCGGAGAGACCCAGTACTTC
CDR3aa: CASSLSIGETQYF

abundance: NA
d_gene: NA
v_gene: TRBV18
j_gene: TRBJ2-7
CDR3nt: TGTGCCAGCTCTCCCGGGGCTGGCGGGAACTCCTACGAGCAGTACTTC
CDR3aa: CASSPGAGGNSYEQYF

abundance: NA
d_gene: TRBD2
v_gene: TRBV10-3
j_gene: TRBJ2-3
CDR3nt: TGTGCCATCAGAGGGACTAGCGGGCCGCCCACAGATACGCAGTATTTT
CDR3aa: CAIRGTSGPPTDTQYF

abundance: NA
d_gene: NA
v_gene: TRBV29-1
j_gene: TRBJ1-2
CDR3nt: TGCAGCTTGACCATGGGGGACTATGGCTACACCTTC
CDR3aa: CSLTMGDYGYTF

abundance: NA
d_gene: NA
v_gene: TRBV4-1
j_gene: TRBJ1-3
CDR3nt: TGCGCCAGCACCCCAAGCGCAGGGATTAGAAACACCATATATTTT
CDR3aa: CASTPSAGIRNTIYF

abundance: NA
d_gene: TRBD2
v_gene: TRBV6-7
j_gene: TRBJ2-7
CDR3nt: TGTGCCAGCAGCCCCGGACTAGCGGCCTACGAGCAGTACTTC
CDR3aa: CASSPGLAAYEQYF

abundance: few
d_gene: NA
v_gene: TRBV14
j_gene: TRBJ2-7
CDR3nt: TGTGCCAGCAGCCCGGGATACGAGCAGTACTTC
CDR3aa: CASSPGYEQYF

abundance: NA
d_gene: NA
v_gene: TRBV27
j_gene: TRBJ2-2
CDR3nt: TGTGCCAGCAGTTTATCTACCGGGTTGAACACCGGGGAGCTGTTTTTT
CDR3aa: CASSLSTGLNTGELFF

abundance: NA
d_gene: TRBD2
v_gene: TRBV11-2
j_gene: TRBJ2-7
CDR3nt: TGTGCCAGCAGCCGAGGTTCGCTAGCGGGAGCAGGCGAGCAGTACTTC
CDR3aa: CASSRGSLAGAGEQYF

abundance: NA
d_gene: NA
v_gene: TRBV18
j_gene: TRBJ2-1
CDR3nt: TGTGCCAGCTCACCCGAGGGGATCAATGAGCAGTTCTTC
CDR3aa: CASSPEGINEQFF

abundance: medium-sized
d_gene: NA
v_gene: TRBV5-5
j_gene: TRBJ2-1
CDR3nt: TGTGCCAGCAGCTCTGATTGGTCGGGGAGCTCCTACAATGAGCAGTTCTTC
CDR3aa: CASSSDWSGSSYNEQFF